The source of this TCR beta chain is a study of cytomegalovirus exposure and HLA in healthy donors. Notes on this clone: Its specificity is not known.

Study-level points and caveats: Through in vitro validation, a few CMV-associated chains were shown to be specific for CMV antigens. It was around 160 TCR beta chains that were listed as cytomegalovirus-associated.

The CDR3 loop spans 13 amino acids. The V gene lost 2 bases and the J gene lost 4 bases, with 8 bases spanning the gap. Germline assignment: CDR1 MDHEN and CDR2 SYDVKM. Generated by immunoSEQ multiplex PCR, the TCRdb table keeps only in-frame clones and is missing some. The sample has around 250,000 clones, roughly 89% seen once. The sample was PBMCs. This rearrangement joins TRBV28 to TRBJ1-2; unclear D gene. The clonotype was recovered from a woman between 18 and 29 years old in good health and CMV-seronegative. The CDR3 coding sequence is TGTGCCAGCAGTTTAGAGGGCCGCTATGGCTACACCTTC. Its protein is CASSLEGRYGYTF.